This TCR beta chain came from a study of T cell responses to AZD1222 COVID-19 vaccine. Overall study results and limits: Vaccine-associated CD4 TCRs spanned spike, dominant at 160-218 and 743-854. Clonal diversity was possibly underestimated, and the donors were mostly white British, with more females.

Only in-frame clones appear in the TCRdb table, and some are missing; sequencing was by immunoSEQ multiplex PCR. The sample includes about 75,000 clones, approximately 90% of them seen just once. CDR3 length equals 15 residues. CDR1 LGHDT and CDR2 YNNKEL come from the germline V gene (reference sequence). V was cut by 1 base and J by 8 bases, with 12 bases left in between. This clone was observed a few times. The target antigen is unknown. The material sequenced was peripheral blood, taken 28 days after the second dose of the MenACWY control vaccine. The sequence derives from an adult who received the MenACWY meningococcal vaccine as a control. V gene TRBV3-1 (or the pseudogene TRBV3-2) combines with J gene TRBJ1-6; the D is unclear. The CDR3 loop is CASSQVVTGDSPLHF. The CDR3 region has the DNA TGTGCCAGCAGCCAAGTCGTCACCGGGGATTCACCCCTCCACTTT.